Sequencing of this T cell receptor beta chain was carried out in a study of T cells after somatic rescue of genetic block. V was clipped by 1 base and J by 5 bases; unmatched bases: 11. Germline CDR1 reads MGHRA; CDR2 reads YSYEKL. The CDR3 is 17 residues long. Profiling relied on immunoSEQ multiplex PCR, and the TCRdb table lists in-frame clones only, not all of them. This sample has approximately 67,000 clones, with about 91% found just once. The source material was peripheral blood mononuclear cells (PBMCs). V and J are TRBV4-1 and TRBJ2-3; 8 bases match TRBD2. This clonotype was sampled from a man in his forties. CDR3 in DNA: TGCGCCAGCAGCCAAGGTGTACGAGCGGGGGCGAGAGATACGCAGTATTTT. It yields the protein CASSQGVRAGARDTQYF.